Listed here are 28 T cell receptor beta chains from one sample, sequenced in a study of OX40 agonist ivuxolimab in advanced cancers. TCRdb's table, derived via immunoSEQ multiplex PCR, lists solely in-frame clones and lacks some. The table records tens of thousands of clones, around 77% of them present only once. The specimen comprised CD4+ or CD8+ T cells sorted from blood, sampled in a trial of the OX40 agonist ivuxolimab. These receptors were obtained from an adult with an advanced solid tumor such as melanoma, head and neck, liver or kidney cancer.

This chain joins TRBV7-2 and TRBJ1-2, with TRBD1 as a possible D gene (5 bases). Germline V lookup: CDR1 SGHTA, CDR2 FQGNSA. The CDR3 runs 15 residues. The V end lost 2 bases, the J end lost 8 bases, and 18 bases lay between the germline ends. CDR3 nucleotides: TGTGCCAGCAGCTTAATACGGGACGCGAAGTGGGGCTACACCTTC. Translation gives CASSLIRDAKWGYTF.

CDR3 protein: CASSTSTDTQYF. CDR3 bases: TGTGCCAGCAGCACTAGCACAGATACGCAGTATTTT. The chain employs TRBV11-1 and TRBJ2-3; no clear D. Looked up from germline, CDR1 is SGHAT and CDR2 is FQDESV (reference sequence). V lost 5 bases, J lost 0 bases, and 3 bases lay in between. The CDR3 consists of 12 residues.

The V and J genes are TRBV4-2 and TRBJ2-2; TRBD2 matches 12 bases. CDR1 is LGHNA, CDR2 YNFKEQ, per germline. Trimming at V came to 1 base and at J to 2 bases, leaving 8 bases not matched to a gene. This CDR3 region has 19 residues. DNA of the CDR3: TGTGCCAGCAGCCAAGGACTAGCGGGAGTGGTAAGAAACACCGGGGAGCTGTTTTTT. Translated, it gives CASSQGLAGVVRNTGELFF.

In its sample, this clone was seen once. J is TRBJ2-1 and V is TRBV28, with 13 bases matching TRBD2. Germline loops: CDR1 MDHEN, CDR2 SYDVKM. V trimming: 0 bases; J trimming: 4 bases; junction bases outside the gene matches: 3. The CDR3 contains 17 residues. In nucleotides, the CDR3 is TGTGCCAGCAGTTTATGGGGACTAGCGGGGTTATACAATGAGCAGTTCTTC. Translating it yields CASSLWGLAGLYNEQFF.

The CDR3 nucleotides are TGTGCCACCAGCAGGGACAGGGCCTCCTACAATGAGCAGTTCTTC. It codes for CATSRDRASYNEQFF. The rearrangement uses TRBV15 and TRBJ2-1; 8 bases map to TRBD1. This CDR3 contains 15 residues. J gave up 0 bases and V 3 bases, and 1 base lay outside the gene matches. Germline V gene lookup returns CDR1 LNHNV and CDR2 YYDKDF (reference sequence).

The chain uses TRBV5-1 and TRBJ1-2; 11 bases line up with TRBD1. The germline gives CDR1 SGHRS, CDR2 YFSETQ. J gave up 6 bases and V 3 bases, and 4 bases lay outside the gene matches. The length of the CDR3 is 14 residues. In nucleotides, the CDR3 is TGCGCCAGCAGCTCTGGACAGGGGGCAGATGGCTACACCTTC. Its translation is CASSSGQGADGYTF.

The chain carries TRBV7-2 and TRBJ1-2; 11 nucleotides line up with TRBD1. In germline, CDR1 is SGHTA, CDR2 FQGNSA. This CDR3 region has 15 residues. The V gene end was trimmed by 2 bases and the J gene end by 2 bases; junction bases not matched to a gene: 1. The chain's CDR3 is CASSLWTGGNYGYTF. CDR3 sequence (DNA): TGTGCCAGCAGCTTATGGACAGGGGGCAACTATGGCTACACCTTC.

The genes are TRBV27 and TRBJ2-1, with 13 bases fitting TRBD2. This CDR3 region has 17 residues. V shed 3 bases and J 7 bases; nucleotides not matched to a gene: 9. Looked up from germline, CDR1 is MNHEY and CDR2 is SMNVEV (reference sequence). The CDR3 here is CASSLALAGGPANEQFF. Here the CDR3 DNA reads TGTGCCAGCAGTTTGGCACTAGCGGGAGGGCCTGCAAATGAGCAGTTCTTC.

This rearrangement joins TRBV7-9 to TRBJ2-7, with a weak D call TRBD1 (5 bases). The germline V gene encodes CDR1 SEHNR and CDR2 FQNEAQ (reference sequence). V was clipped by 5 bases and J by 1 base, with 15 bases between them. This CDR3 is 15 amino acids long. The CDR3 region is CASSLTANPSYEQYF. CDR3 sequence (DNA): TGTGCCAGCAGCCTGACAGCAAACCCTTCCTACGAGCAGTACTTC.

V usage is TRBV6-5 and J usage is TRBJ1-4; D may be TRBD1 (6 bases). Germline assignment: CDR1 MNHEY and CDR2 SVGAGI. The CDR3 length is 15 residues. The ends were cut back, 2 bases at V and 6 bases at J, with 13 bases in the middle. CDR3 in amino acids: CASSYGGQGDEKLFF. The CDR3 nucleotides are TGTGCCAGCAGTTACGGGGGGCAGGGCGATGAAAAACTGTTTTTT.

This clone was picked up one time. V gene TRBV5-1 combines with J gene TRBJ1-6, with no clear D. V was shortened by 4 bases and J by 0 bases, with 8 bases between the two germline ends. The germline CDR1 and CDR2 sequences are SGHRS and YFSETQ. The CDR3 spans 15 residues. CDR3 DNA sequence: TGCGCCAGCAGCATAGAAAGCTCCTATAATTCACCCCTCCACTTT. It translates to CASSIESSYNSPLHF.

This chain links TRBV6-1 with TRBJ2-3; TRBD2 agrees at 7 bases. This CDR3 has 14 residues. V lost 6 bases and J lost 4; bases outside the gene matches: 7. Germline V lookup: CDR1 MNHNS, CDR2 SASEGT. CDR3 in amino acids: CASRTRLAADTQYF. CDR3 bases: TGTGCCAGCAGAACCCGCCTAGCGGCAGATACGCAGTATTTT.

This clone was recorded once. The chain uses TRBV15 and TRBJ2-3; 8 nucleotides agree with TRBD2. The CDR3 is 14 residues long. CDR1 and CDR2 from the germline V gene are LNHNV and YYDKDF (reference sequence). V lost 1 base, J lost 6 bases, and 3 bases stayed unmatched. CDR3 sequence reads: CATSRVREGDTQYF. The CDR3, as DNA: TGTGCCACCAGCAGAGTCCGGGAGGGGGATACGCAGTATTTT. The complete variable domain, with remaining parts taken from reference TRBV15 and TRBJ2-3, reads DAMVIQNPRYQVTQFGKPVTLSCSQTLNHNVMYWYQQKSSQAPKLLFHYYDKDFNNEADTPDNFQSRRPNTSFCFLDIRSPGLGDTAMYLCATSRVREGDTQYFGPGTRLTVL.

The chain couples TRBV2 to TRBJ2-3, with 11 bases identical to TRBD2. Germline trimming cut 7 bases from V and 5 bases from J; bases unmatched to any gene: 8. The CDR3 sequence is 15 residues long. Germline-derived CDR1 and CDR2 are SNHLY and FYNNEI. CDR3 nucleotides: TGTGCCAGCAATAGCGGGAGGGCCGGGATAGATACGCAGTATTTT. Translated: CASNSGRAGIDTQYF.

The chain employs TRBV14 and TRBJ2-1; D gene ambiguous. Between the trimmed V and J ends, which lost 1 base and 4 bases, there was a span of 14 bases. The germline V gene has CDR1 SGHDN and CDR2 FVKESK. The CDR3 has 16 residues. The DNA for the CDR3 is TGTGCCAGCAGCCAAGTAGGCAAGTCAGCTTACAATGAGCAGTTCTTC. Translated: CASSQVGKSAYNEQFF. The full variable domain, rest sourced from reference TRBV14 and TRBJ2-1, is EAGVTQFPSHSVIEKGQTVTLRCDPISGHDNLYWYRRVMGKEIKFLLHFVKESKQDESGMPNNRFLAERTGGTYSTLKVQPAELEDSGVYFCASSQVGKSAYNEQFFGPGTRLTVL.

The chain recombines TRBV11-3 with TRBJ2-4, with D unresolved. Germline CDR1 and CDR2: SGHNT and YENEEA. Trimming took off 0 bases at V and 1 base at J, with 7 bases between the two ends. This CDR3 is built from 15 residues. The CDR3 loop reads CASSLEARAKNIQYF. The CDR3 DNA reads TGTGCCAGCAGCTTAGAGGCCAGGGCCAAAAACATTCAGTACTTC. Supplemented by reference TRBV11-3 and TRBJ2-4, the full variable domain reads EAGVVQSPRYKIIEKKQPVAFWCNPISGHNTLYWYLQNLGQGPELLIRYENEEAVDDSQLPKDRFSAERLKGVDSTLKIQPAELGDSAVYLCASSLEARAKNIQYFGAGTRLSVL.

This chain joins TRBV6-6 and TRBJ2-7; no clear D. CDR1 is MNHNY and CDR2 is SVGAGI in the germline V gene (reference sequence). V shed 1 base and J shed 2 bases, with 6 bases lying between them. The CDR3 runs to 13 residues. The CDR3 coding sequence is TGTGCCAGCAGTTACTTGGACGCCTACGAGCAGTACTTC. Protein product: CASSYLDAYEQYF.

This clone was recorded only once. The chain's CDR3 is CAKPGQGNYGYTF. DNA of the CDR3: TGTGCCAAGCCGGGACAGGGGAACTATGGCTACACCTTC. The rearrangement joins TRBV6-1 to TRBJ1-2; 10 bases line up with TRBD1. Germline V CDR1 and CDR2: MNHNS, SASEGT. This CDR3 has 13 amino acids. With 10 bases clipped from V and 2 bases from J, the junction kept 4 bases outside the gene matches.

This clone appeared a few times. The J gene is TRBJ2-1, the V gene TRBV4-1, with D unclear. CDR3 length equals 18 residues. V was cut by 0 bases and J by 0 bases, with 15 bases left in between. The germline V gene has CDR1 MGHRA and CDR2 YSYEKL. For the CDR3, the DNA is TGCGCCAGCAGCCAAGATATTTCTTCCAGCAGCTCCTACAATGAGCAGTTCTTC. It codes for CASSQDISSSSSYNEQFF.

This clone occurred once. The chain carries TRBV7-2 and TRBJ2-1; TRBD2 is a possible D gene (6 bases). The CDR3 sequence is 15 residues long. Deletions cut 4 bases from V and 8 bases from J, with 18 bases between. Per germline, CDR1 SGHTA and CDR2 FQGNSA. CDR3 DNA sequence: TGTGCCAGCAGCTCGCCGGGACTGCGAGCTTATGAGCAGTTCTTC. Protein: CASSSPGLRAYEQFF.

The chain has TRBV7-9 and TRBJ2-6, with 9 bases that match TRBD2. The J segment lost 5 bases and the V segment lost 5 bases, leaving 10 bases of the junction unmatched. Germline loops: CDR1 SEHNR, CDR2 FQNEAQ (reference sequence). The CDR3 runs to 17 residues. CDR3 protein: CASSMTSGPDRANVLTF. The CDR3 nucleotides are TGTGCCAGCAGCATGACTAGCGGACCAGACCGGGCCAACGTCCTGACTTTC.

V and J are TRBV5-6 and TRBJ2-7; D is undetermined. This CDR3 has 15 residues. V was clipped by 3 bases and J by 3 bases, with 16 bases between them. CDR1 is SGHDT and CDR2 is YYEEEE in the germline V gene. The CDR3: CASSSVVRTDYEQYF. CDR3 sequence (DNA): TGTGCCAGCAGCTCCGTAGTGAGGACGGACTACGAGCAGTACTTC.

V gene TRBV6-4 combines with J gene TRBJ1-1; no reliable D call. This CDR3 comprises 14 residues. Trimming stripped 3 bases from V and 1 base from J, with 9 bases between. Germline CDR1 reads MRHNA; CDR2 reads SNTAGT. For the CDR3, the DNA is TGTGCCAGCAGTGAAGCCCCAGAGAACACTGAAGCTTTCTTT. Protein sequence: CASSEAPENTEAFF.

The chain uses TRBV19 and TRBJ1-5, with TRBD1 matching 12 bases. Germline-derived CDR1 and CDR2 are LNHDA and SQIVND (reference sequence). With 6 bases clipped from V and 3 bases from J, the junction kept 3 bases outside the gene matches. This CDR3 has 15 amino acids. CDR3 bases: TGTGCCAGTAGCGGGACAGGGGGCTTCAATCAGCCCCAGCATTTT. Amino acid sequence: CASSGTGGFNQPQHF.

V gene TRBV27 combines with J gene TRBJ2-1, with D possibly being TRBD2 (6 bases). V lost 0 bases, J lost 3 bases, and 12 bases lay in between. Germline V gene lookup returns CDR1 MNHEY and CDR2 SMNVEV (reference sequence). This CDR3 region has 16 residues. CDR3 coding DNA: TGTGCCAGCAGTTTATCGGCCGGAGGGCTCTACAATGAGCAGTTCTTC. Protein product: CASSLSAGGLYNEQFF.

The CDR3 DNA follows: TGTGCCAGCAGTGTCGGCATCTTGAACACTGAAGCTTTCTTT. Protein sequence: CASSVGILNTEAFF. The gene calls are TRBV2 and TRBJ1-1, with no clear D. V was shortened by 4 bases and J by 0 bases, with 9 bases between the two germline ends. The CDR3 sequence is 14 residues long. Germline V gene data show CDR1 as SNHLY and CDR2 as FYNNEI.

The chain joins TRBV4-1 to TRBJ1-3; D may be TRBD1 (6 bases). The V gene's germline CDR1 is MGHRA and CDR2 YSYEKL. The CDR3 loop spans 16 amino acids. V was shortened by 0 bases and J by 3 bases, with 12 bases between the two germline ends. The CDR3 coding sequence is TGCGCCAGCAGCCAAGAGTCCACAGGGAGTGGAAACACCATATATTTT. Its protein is CASSQESTGSGNTIYF.

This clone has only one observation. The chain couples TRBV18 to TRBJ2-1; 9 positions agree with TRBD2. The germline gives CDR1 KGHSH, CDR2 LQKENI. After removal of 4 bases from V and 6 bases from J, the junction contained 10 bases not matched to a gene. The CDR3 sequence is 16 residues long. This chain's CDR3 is CASSLLPSGIRNEQFF. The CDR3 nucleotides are TGTGCCAGCTCACTCCTTCCTAGCGGGATACGCAATGAGCAGTTCTTC.